The 14 T cell receptor beta chains below all came from one sample that was sequenced in a study of blood T cell repertoires in COVID-19. The data were produced by immunoSEQ multiplex PCR, yet TCRdb's version contains in-frame clones alone and is incomplete. The repertoire has some 210,000 clones, 81% of them found once; the top ten carry approximately 9%. Sequencing was performed on PBMCs or T cells enriched from blood (not recorded which). The receptor source for this set is a woman aged 50 to 65 with acute COVID-19.

This rearrangement joins TRBV28 to TRBJ1-2, with D possibly matching TRBD1 (6 bases). With 4 bases removed from V and 6 bases from J, the gap between germline ends came to 9 bases. Germline CDR1 reads MDHEN; CDR2 reads SYDVKM. CDR3 length: 12 residues. The CDR3 DNA is TGTGCCAGCAGTTCACAGGGACATGGCTACACCTTC. Its protein product is CASSSQGHGYTF.

This chain uses TRBV15 with TRBJ2-2, with D perhaps TRBD2 (5 bases). The germline V and J ends were trimmed by 5 bases and 3 bases, with 10 bases remaining between them. CDR3 length: 14 amino acids. From germline, CDR1 is LNHNV and CDR2 YYDKDF (reference sequence). The CDR3 region is CATSRGFDTGELFF. CDR3 nucleotide sequence: TGTGCCACCAGCCGGGGATTCGACACCGGGGAGCTGTTTTTT.

The chain combines TRBV3-1 (or the pseudogene TRBV3-2) with TRBJ2-5, with D tentatively TRBD2 (5 bases). Per the germline V gene, CDR1 is LGHDT and CDR2 is YNNKEL (reference sequence). This CDR3 comprises 14 residues. The V end lost 1 base, the J end lost 5 bases, and 11 bases lay between the germline ends. Written as DNA, the CDR3 is TGTGCCAGCAGCCAAGTAAGAGGGATGGAGACCCAGTACTTC. Translation gives CASSQVRGMETQYF.

The gene calls are TRBV7-9 and TRBJ1-6; D gene unclear. The CDR3 is made up of 15 amino acids. The V gene's germline CDR1 is SEHNR and CDR2 FQNEAQ (reference sequence). V was pared by 5 bases and J by 7 bases, with 15 bases between. The CDR3 DNA sequence: TGTGCCAGCAGCCCAGATGGCAGTCCAAATTCACCCCTCCACTTT. It specifies CASSPDGSPNSPLHF.

Comment on this clone: The identical CDR3 is also encoded by other nucleotide sequences in the sample. The V and J genes are TRBV18 and TRBJ2-1, with 10 bases lining up with TRBD2. The CDR3 loop spans 13 amino acids. The germline gives CDR1 KGHSH, CDR2 LQKENI. The V gene end was trimmed by 3 bases and the J gene end by 10 bases; junction bases not matched to a gene: 3. CDR3 in DNA: TGTGCCAGCTCACCCTTGACTAGCGGGGAGCAGTTCTTC. This encodes CASSPLTSGEQFF. Variable domain in full (rest from reference TRBV18 and TRBJ2-1): NAGVMQNPRHLVRRRGQEARLRCSPMKGHSHVYWYRQLPEEGLKFMVYLQKENIIDESGMPKERFSAEFPKEGPSILRIQQVVRGDSAAYFCASSPLTSGEQFFGPGTRLTVL.

The chain carries TRBV7-2 and TRBJ2-1; the match to TRBD2 covers 11 bases. The CDR3 is made up of 15 amino acids. The germline CDR1 and CDR2 sequences are SGHTA and FQGNSA. Trimming took 7 bases from V and 3 from J; bases not matched to a gene: 5. This CDR3 is CASTVAGGNYNEQFF. For the CDR3, the DNA is TGTGCCAGCACCGTAGCGGGGGGGAACTACAATGAGCAGTTCTTC. Variable domain in full (rest from reference TRBV7-2 and TRBJ2-1): GAGVSQSPSNKVTEKGKDVELRCDPISGHTALYWYRQSLGQGLEFLIYFQGNSAPDKSGLPSDRFSAERTGGSVSTLTIQRTQQEDSAVYLCASTVAGGNYNEQFFGPGTRLTVL.

The rearrangement uses TRBV29-1 and TRBJ2-4; unclear D gene. The CDR3 spans 13 residues. The germline V gene has CDR1 SQVTM and CDR2 ANQGSEA. Trimming shortened V by 1 base and J by 3 bases, and 7 bases separated the two germline ends. The CDR3 bases are TGCAGCGTTGAAGGAGGCCTCAAAAACATTCAGTACTTC. Translation: CSVEGGLKNIQYF. Complete variable domain (other parts from reference TRBV29-1 and TRBJ2-4): SAVISQKPSRDICQRGTSLTIQCQVDSQVTMMFWYRQQPGQSLTLIATANQGSEATYESGFVIDKFPISRPNLTFSTLTVSNMSPEDSSIYLCSVEGGLKNIQYFGAGTRLSVL.

The chain carries TRBV12-3 or TRBV12-4 and TRBJ2-5; possibly TRBD1 for D (6 bases). The CDR3 extends over 13 amino acids. Trimming pared 6 bases from V and 5 bases from J, leaving 13 bases between. DNA for the CDR3: TGTGCCAGCAGGAGACAGGCGATTGAGACCCAGTACTTC. Translated, it gives CASRRQAIETQYF.

A single count supports this clone. The chain recombines TRBV2 with TRBJ2-3, with unresolved D. V was shortened by 4 bases and J by 2 bases, with 13 bases between the two germline ends. The CDR3 spans 15 residues. CDR1 is SNHLY and CDR2 is FYNNEI in the germline V gene. This chain's CDR3 is CASSAQASHTDTQYF. The CDR3 DNA reads as TGTGCCAGCAGTGCGCAAGCTTCCCACACAGATACGCAGTATTTT. The whole variable domain, filled in from reference TRBV2 and TRBJ2-3, reads EPEVTQTPSHQVTQMGQEVILRCVPISNHLYFYWYRQILGQKVEFLVSFYNNEISEKSEIFDDQFSVERPDGSNFTLKIRSTKLEDSAMYFCASSAQASHTDTQYFGPGTRLTVL.

The chain employs TRBV15 and TRBJ2-7; the match to TRBD2 covers 10 bases. J gave up 5 bases and V 2 bases, and 12 bases lay outside the gene matches. The CDR3 consists of 17 residues. Germline lookup yields CDR1 LNHNV and CDR2 YYDKDF (reference sequence). The CDR3 coding sequence is TGTGCCACCAGCAGACCCAGCGGGAGGGCCGTATCAAACGAGCAGTACTTC. Its translation is CATSRPSGRAVSNEQYF.

The gene calls are TRBV27 and TRBJ2-7, with D possibly being TRBD1 (5 bases). Looked up from germline, CDR1 is MNHEY and CDR2 is SMNVEV (reference sequence). V lost 6 bases and J lost 3, with 6 bases in between. The CDR3 has 11 residues. The CDR3 loop is CASRDSYEQYF. In nucleotides, the CDR3 is TGTGCCAGCAGAGACAGCTACGAGCAGTACTTC.

The chain links TRBV7-2 to TRBJ2-3; 8 nucleotides agree with TRBD1. Germline CDR1 SGHTA, CDR2 FQGNSA. With 4 bases clipped from V and 6 bases from J, the junction kept 18 bases outside the gene matches. The CDR3 covers 18 residues. The CDR3 nucleotides are TGTGCCAGCAGCTCCCGCCCGACAGGGGCCCAGGGGGGTGATACGCAGTATTTT. Protein sequence: CASSSRPTGAQGGDTQYF.

The rearrangement uses TRBV12-3 or TRBV12-4 and TRBJ2-7; D not certain. Between the trimmed V and J ends, which lost 3 bases and 1 base, there was a span of 7 bases. This CDR3 spans 13 amino acids. This chain's CDR3 is CASSFSESYEQYF. CDR3 DNA sequence: TGTGCCAGCAGTTTCTCGGAGTCCTACGAGCAGTACTTC.

V is TRBV3-1 (or the pseudogene TRBV3-2) and J is TRBJ2-7; 7 bases match TRBD2. Germline assignment: CDR1 LGHDT and CDR2 YNNKEL (reference sequence). The CDR3 is 13 amino acids. V gave up 1 base and J gave up 9 bases; unmatched junction bases: 6. The CDR3: CASSQGDGGLQYF. In DNA form, the CDR3 reads TGTGCCAGCAGCCAAGGTGACGGGGGGTTGCAGTACTTC.